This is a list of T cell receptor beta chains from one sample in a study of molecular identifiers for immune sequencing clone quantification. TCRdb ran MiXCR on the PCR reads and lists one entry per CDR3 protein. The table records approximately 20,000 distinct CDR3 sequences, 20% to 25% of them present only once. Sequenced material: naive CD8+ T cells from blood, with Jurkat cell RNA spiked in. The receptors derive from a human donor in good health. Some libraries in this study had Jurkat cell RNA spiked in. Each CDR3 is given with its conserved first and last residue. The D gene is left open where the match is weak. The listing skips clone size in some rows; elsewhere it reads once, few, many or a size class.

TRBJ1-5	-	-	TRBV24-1	TGTGCCACCAGTGGCCCGGTTGATGTCCAGCCCCAGCATTTT	CATSGPVDVQPQHF
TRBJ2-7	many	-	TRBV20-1	TGCAGTGCTAGACAGGGTTCCTCCTACGAGCAGTACTTC	CSARQGSSYEQYF
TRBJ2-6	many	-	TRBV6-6	TGTGCCAGCAGTTTGCGCTCTGGGGCCAACGTCCTGACTTTC	CASSLRSGANVLTF
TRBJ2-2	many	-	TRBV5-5	TGTGCCAGCAGCCCGACGCCCGGGGAGCTGTTTTTT	CASSPTPGELFF
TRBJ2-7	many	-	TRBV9	TGTGCCAGCAGCGAGGGTGAACAGGGAGAGCAGTACTTC	CASSEGEQGEQYF
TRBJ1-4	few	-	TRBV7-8	TGTGTCAGCAGCTTCGGCAGGCTCAATGAAAAACTGTTTTTT	CVSSFGRLNEKLFF
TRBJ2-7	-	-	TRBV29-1	TGCAGCGTTGTCCTTCTCAGCTCCTACGAGCAGTACTTC	CSVVLLSSYEQYF
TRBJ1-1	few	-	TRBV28	TGTGCCAGCAGTATTGGGCCCCTTGGCGCTGAAGCTTTCTTT	CASSIGPLGAEAFF
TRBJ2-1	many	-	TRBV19	TGTGCCAGTAGTACGGGACCCCTTTCCTACAATGAGCAGTTCTTC	CASSTGPLSYNEQFF
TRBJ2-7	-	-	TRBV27	TGTGCCAGCAGTTTTGGCCTCGAGCAGTACTTC	CASSFGLEQYF
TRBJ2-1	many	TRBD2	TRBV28	TGTGCCAGCAGTCTAGTACTAGCGGGAGTCTACAATGAGCAGTTCTTC	CASSLVLAGVYNEQFF
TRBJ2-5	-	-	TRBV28	TGTGCCAGCAATCCCCCTGACAGAACTAGAGGGGCCCAGTACTTC	CASNPPDRTRGAQYF
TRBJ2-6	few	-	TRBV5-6	TGTGCCAGCAGCTGGGGACAATCAGGGGCCAACGTCCTGACTTTC	CASSWGQSGANVLTF
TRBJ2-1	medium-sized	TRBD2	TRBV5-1	TGCGCCAGCAGCATAGGACTAGCGGCTATCGATGAGCAGTTCTTC	CASSIGLAAIDEQFF
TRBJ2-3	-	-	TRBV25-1	TGTGCCAGCAGTGAGGGGTTTGGGGATACGCAGTATTTT	CASSEGFGDTQYF
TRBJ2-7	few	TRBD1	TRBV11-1	TGTGCCAGCAGCTTAGTGGGACAGGGGTTCGACGAGCAGTACTTC	CASSLVGQGFDEQYF
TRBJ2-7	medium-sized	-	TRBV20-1	TGCAGTGCCCCTCCCCAGACAGACCTAACCAACAACGAGCAGTACTTC	CSAPPQTDLTNNEQYF
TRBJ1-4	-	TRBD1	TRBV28	TGTGCCAGCTCTGCCCCCCTTCTCGGGACAGGGGATGAAAAACTGTTTTTT	CASSAPLLGTGDEKLFF
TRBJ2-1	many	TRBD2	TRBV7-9	TGTGCCAGCAGCTTGCCGAATAGCGGGAGTCGCAATGAGCAGTTCTTC	CASSLPNSGSRNEQFF
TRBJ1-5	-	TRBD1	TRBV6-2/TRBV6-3	TGTGCCAGCAACCCAGGGGGCTGGCAGCCCCAGCATTTT	CASNPGGWQPQHF
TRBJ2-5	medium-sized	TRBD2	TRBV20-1	TGCAGTGCTTGGGGACTAGCGGGGCCCGAGACCCAGTACTTC	CSAWGLAGPETQYF
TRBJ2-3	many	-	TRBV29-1	TGCAGCGTTGAATTGGGTAACGGCCACACAGATACGCAGTATTTT	CSVELGNGHTDTQYF
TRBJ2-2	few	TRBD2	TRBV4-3	TGCGCCAGCAGCCCACTAGCGGGAGGGACCGGGGAGCTGTTTTTT	CASSPLAGGTGELFF
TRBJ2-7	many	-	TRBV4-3	TGCGCCAGCAGCCAAGATCCGGCAGAAACCTACGAGCAGTACTTC	CASSQDPAETYEQYF
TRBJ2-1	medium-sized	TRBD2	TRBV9	TGTGCCAGCAGCCACCGTACTAGCGGGATTTACAATGAGCAGTTCTTC	CASSHRTSGIYNEQFF
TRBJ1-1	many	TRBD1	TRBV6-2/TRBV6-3	TGTGCCAGCAGGGGAGATAAAACAGGGGAGGGCACTGAAGCTTTCTTT	CASRGDKTGEGTEAFF
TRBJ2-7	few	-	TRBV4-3	TGCGCCAGCAGCCAAGATAGAGGGACCTACGAGCAGTACTTC	CASSQDRGTYEQYF
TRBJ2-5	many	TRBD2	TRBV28	TGTGCCAGCAGTTATCCGGGACTAGCGGGAGGGCCTTTAGAGACCCAGTACTTC	CASSYPGLAGGPLETQYF
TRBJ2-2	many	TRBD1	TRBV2	TGTGCCAGCACCCCCTGGACAGGGGAAATCGGGGAGCTGTTTTTT	CASTPWTGEIGELFF
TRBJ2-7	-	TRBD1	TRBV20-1	TGCAGTGCTAGAGATTCAAGGGGGCCCCTCCGCTACGAGCAGTACTTC	CSARDSRGPLRYEQYF